The next 5 T cell receptor beta chains were all read from a single sample in a study of blood T cell repertoires in COVID-19. Profiled with immunoSEQ multiplex PCR; TCRdb holds only in-frame clones, not every one. The top ten hold about a sixth of the sample, which has 60,000 to 85,000 clones, roughly 80% seen once. The material sequenced was peripheral blood. All receptors come from a woman aged 60-75 years with acute or convalescent COVID-19.

The chain links TRBV7-2 to TRBJ2-3; TRBD2 matches 9 bases. The CDR3 is 15 residues long. J was trimmed by 10 bases and V by 6 bases; bases with no gene match: 14. Germline V gene data show CDR1 as SGHTA and CDR2 as FQGNSA. The CDR3: CASSRSRGGLSPQYF. The DNA for the CDR3 is TGTGCCAGCAGTCGTTCGCGGGGGGGCCTCAGTCCGCAGTATTTT.

The CDR3 nucleotides read TGTGCCACCAGTGACCCAGGGGCGTTAGCGGGGCGCACAGATACGCAGTATTTT. It yields the protein CATSDPGALAGRTDTQYF. This rearrangement joins TRBV24-1 to TRBJ2-3; 8 bases are a match to TRBD2. Germline V gene lookup returns CDR1 KGHDR and CDR2 SFDVKD. V trimming: 4 bases; J trimming: 1 base; junction bases outside the gene matches: 12. The CDR3 length is 18 residues.

This clone was counted a single time. The chain uses TRBV21-1 and TRBJ1-5. TRBV21-1 is a pseudogene segment. There are 17 residues in the CDR3. CDR3 coding DNA: TGTGCCAGCAGCAAAGTGGGTAGGGAGTTGAGCAATCAGCCCCAGCATTTT. This gives the protein CASSKVGRELSNQPQHF.

V usage is TRBV30 and J usage is TRBJ1-2; D ambiguous. This CDR3 has 14 amino acids. V was pared by 1 base and J by 1 base, with 10 bases between. CDR1 and CDR2 (germline): GTSNPN, SVGIG (reference sequence). The CDR3 is CAWSGRVVNYGYTF. The CDR3 DNA reads as TGTGCCTGGAGTGGACGGGTTGTTAACTATGGCTACACCTTC. The whole variable domain, filled in from reference TRBV30 and TRBJ1-2, reads SQTIHQWPATLVQPVGSPLSLECTVEGTSNPNLYWYRQAAGRGLQLLFYSVGIGQISSEVPQNLSASRPQDRQFILSSKKLLLSDSGFYLCAWSGRVVNYGYTFGSGTRLTVV.

The chain uses TRBV18 and TRBJ1-5, with a tentative D call TRBD1 (5 bases). Germline-derived CDR1 and CDR2 are KGHSH and LQKENI. This CDR3 is built from 17 residues. Trimming removed 2 bases at V and 0 bases at J, with 14 bases between. CDR3 protein: CASSPNWTPFSNQPQHF. The CDR3 DNA reads TGTGCCAGCTCACCAAACTGGACACCTTTTAGCAATCAGCCCCAGCATTTT.